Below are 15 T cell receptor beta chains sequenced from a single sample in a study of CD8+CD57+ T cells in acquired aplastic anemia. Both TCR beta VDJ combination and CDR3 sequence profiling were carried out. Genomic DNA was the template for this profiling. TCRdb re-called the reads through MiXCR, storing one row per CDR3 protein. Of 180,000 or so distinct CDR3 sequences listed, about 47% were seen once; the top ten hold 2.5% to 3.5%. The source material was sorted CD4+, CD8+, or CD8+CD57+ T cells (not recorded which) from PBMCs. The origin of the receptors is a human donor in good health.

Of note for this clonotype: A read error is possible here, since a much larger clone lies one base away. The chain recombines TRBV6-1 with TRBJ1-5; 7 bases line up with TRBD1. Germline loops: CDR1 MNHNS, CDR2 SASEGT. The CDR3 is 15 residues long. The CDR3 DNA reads TGTGCCAGCAGGACTCAGGGACAGAGTAATCAGCCCCGGCATTTT. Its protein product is CASRTQGQSNQPRHF.

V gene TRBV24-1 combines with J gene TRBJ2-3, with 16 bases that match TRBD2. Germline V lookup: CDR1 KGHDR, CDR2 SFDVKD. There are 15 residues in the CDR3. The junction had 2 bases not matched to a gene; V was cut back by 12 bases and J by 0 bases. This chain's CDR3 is CAAGLAGGSTDTQYF. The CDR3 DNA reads TGTGCCGCGGGACTAGCGGGAGGGAGCACAGATACGCAGTATTTT.

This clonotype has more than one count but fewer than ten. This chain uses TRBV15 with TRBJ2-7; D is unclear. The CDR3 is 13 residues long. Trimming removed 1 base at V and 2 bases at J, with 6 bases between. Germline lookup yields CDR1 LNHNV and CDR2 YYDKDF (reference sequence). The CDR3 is CATSRGLAYEQYF. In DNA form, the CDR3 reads TGTGCCACCAGCAGAGGGCTAGCCTACGAGCAGTACTTC.

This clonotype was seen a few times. The CDR3: CAWSLVNYGYTF. CDR3 DNA sequence: TGTGCCTGGAGTCTTGTGAACTATGGCTACACCTTC. The genes are TRBV30 and TRBJ1-2; D unresolved. The germline V gene has CDR1 GTSNPN and CDR2 SVGIG (reference sequence). The CDR3 totals 12 residues. Trimming pared 2 bases from V and 2 bases from J, leaving 6 bases between.

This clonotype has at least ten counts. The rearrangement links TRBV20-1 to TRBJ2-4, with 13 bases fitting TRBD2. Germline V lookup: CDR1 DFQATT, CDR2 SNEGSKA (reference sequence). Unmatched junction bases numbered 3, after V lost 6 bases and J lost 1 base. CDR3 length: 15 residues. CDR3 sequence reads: CSATGLAGAKNIQYF. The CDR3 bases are TGCAGTGCAACGGGACTAGCGGGGGCCAAAAACATTCAGTACTTC.

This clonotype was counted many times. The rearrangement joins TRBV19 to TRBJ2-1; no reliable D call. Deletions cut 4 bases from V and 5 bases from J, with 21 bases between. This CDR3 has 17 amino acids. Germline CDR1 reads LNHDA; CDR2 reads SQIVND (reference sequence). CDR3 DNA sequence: TGTGCCAGTAGTACTTGGCCCCTGACTCCTACCAACAATGAGCAGTTCTTC. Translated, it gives CASSTWPLTPTNNEQFF.

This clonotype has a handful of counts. The CDR3 nucleotides read TGCAGTGCAACGTGGGGGGCCGGCTACACCTTC. Protein: CSATWGAGYTF. V gene TRBV20-1 combines with J gene TRBJ1-2, with D perhaps matching TRBD1 (6 bases). Between the trimmed V and J ends, which lost 6 bases and 8 bases, there was a span of 13 bases. The length of the CDR3 is 11 residues. Germline V CDR1 and CDR2: DFQATT, SNEGSKA (reference sequence).

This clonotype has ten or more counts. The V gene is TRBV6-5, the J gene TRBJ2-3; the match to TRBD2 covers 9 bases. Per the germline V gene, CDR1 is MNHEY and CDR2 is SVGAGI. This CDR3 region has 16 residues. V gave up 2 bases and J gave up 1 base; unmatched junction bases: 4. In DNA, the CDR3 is TGTGCCAGCAGTTACGGTCTAGCGGGACGCACAGATACGCAGTATTTT. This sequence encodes CASSYGLAGRTDTQYF.

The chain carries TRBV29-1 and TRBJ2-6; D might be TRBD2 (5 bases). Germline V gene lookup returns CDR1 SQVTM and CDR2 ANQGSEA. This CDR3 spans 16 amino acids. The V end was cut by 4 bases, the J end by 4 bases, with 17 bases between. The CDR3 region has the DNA TGCAGCGTTGCTGTAGGAGGCTACTCCGGGGCCAACGTCCTGACTTTC. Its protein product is CSVAVGGYSGANVLTF.

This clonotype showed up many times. The chain's CDR3 is CSARGALYEQYF. DNA of the CDR3: TGCAGTGCTAGGGGGGCATTATACGAGCAGTACTTC. V gene TRBV20-1 combines with J gene TRBJ2-7; possibly TRBD1 for D (6 bases). This CDR3 contains 12 residues. With 3 bases removed from V and 4 bases from J, the gap between germline ends came to 10 bases. Germline CDR1 reads DFQATT; CDR2 reads SNEGSKA (reference sequence).

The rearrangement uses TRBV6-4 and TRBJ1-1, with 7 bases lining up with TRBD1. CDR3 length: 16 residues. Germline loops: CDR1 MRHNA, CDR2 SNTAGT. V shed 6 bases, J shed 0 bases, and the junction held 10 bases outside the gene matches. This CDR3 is CASRGLQGSVNTEAFF. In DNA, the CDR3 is TGTGCCAGCAGGGGACTACAGGGGTCGGTGAACACTGAAGCTTTCTTT.

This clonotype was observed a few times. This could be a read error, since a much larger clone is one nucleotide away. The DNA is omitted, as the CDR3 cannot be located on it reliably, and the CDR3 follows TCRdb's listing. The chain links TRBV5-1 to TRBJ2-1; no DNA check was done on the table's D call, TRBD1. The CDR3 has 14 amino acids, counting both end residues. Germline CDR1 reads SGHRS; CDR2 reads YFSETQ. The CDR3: CASSSVGQGAEQLF.

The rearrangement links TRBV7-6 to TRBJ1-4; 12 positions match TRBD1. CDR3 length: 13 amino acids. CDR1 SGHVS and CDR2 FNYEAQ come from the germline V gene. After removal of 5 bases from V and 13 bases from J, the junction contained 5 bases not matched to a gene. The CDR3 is CASSRDRGRRLFF. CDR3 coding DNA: TGTGCCAGCAGCCGGGACAGGGGGCGCCGACTGTTTTTT.

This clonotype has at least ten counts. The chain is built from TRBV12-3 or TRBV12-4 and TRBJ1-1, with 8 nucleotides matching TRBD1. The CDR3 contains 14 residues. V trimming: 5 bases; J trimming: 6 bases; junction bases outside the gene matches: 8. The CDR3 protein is CASSRGTGRPEAFF. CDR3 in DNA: TGTGCCAGCAGTCGGGGGACAGGTCGGCCTGAAGCTTTCTTT.

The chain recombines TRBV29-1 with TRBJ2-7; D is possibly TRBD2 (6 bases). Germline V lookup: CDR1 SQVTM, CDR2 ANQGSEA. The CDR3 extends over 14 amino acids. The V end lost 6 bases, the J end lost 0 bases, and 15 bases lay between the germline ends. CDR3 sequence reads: CSVAISGISYEQYF. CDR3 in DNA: TGCAGCGTCGCGATTAGCGGAATCTCCTACGAGCAGTACTTC.